Each of the 29 T cell receptor beta chains below was sequenced from the same sample in a study of cytomegalovirus exposure and HLA in healthy donors. The primer mix had 60 Vbeta and 13 Jbeta primers. Some clones are missing from TCRdb's copy, which holds only in-frame ones; the method was immunoSEQ multiplex PCR. The sample lists 150,000 to 200,000 clones; 80% to 90% were seen once. Sample: PBMCs. Every receptor here comes from a man aged 25-40 years in good health and CMV-seropositive.

This clone was detected only once. The chain has TRBV18 and TRBJ1-1; D might be TRBD1 (6 bases). Germline loops: CDR1 KGHSH, CDR2 LQKENI. Trimming removed 5 bases at V and 1 base at J, with 14 bases between. The CDR3 contains 15 residues. CDR3 in DNA: TGTGCCAGCTCATTGCGTCAGGGGCAGAACACTGAAGCTTTCTTT. Translation: CASSLRQGQNTEAFF.

CDR3 in DNA: TGTGCCAGCAGCACGGGACTAGCGGGCTACGAGCAGTACGTC. It codes for CASSTGLAGYEQYV. The chain couples TRBV5-6 to TRBJ2-7; TRBD2 matches at 12 bases. J gave up 3 bases and V 4 bases, and 2 bases lay outside the gene matches. CDR3 length: 14 amino acids. CDR1 is SGHDT and CDR2 is YYEEEE in the germline V gene.

The chain couples TRBV4-2 to TRBJ1-2; 9 bases are shared with TRBD1. The CDR3 is made up of 16 amino acids. The V segment lost 0 bases and the J segment 6 bases; nucleotides outside the gene matches: 8. CDR1 LGHNA and CDR2 YNFKEQ come from the germline V gene. CDR3 in DNA: TGTGCCAGCAGCCAAGATCGGGGGGGACAGGGCAATGGCTACACCTTC. It translates to CASSQDRGGQGNGYTF.

V usage is TRBV7-2 and J usage is TRBJ2-1, with 11 positions matching TRBD2. J gave up 4 bases and V 4 bases, and 3 bases lay outside the gene matches. CDR1 SGHTA and CDR2 FQGNSA come from the germline V gene. The CDR3 has 15 residues. The CDR3 DNA is TGTGCCAGCAGCTGGGGACTAGCGGCATACAATGAGCAGTTCTTC. The encoded protein is CASSWGLAAYNEQFF. The full variable domain, completed using reference TRBV7-2 and TRBJ2-1, is GAGVSQSPSNKVTEKGKDVELRCDPISGHTALYWYRQSLGQGLEFLIYFQGNSAPDKSGLPSDRFSAERTGGSVSTLTIQRTQQEDSAVYLCASSWGLAAYNEQFFGPGTRLTVL.

This clone was seen only once. V is TRBV4-3 and J is TRBJ2-2; 9 nucleotides agree with TRBD1. CDR1 is LGHNA, CDR2 YSLEER, per germline. The CDR3 loop spans 15 amino acids. V lost 4 bases and J lost 4; bases outside the gene matches: 4. The CDR3 region has the DNA TGCGCCAGCAGCCTCCGGGACAGGGTCACCGGGGAGCTGTTTTTT. This gives the protein CASSLRDRVTGELFF.

Notes on this clone: A junction end diverges from the germline sequence, so it may reflect a read error. The CDR3 here is CASSKRVLASGSDNEQFF. CDR3 sequence (DNA): TGTGCTAGCAGCAAAAGGGTATTGGCTAGCGGGAGCGACAATGAGCAGTTCTTC. V and J are TRBV7-7 and TRBJ2-1; 10 nucleotides line up with TRBD2. The CDR3 has 18 amino acids. The germline V gene has CDR1 SSHAT and CDR2 FNYEAQ (reference sequence).

The chain is built from TRBV28 and TRBJ1-2; no clear D gene. The germline V gene has CDR1 MDHEN and CDR2 SYDVKM. Trimming cost V 4 bases and J 4 bases, with 19 bases left between them. The CDR3 is 16 amino acids. In nucleotides, the CDR3 is TGTGCCAGCAGTTCCTCTAGAGAAGGCCGAGGCTATGGCTACACCTTC. Encoded protein: CASSSSREGRGYGYTF.

The chain links TRBV18 to TRBJ1-2; D is uncertain. Germline loops: CDR1 KGHSH, CDR2 LQKENI. The CDR3 is 14 amino acids. The germline V and J ends were trimmed by 2 bases and 3 bases, with 10 bases remaining between them. For the CDR3, the DNA is TGTGCCAGCTCACCAACATCGACTTACTATGGCTACACCTTC. Protein product: CASSPTSTYYGYTF. Using reference TRBV18 and TRBJ1-2 for the parts outside the CDR3, the full variable domain is NAGVMQNPRHLVRRRGQEARLRCSPMKGHSHVYWYRQLPEEGLKFMVYLQKENIIDESGMPKERFSAEFPKEGPSILRIQQVVRGDSAAYFCASSPTSTYYGYTFGSGTRLTVV.

This clone showed up just once. V and J are TRBV29-1 and TRBJ2-1; D possibly corresponds to TRBD1 (5 bases). The CDR3 spans 13 residues. V shed 6 bases and J shed 4 bases, with 13 bases lying between them. CDR1 and CDR2 from the germline V gene are SQVTM and ANQGSEA. This CDR3 is CSVPPGNYNEQFF. Written as DNA, the CDR3 is TGCAGCGTCCCCCCAGGGAATTACAATGAGCAGTTCTTC.

The J gene is TRBJ1-6, the V gene TRBV5-1; tentatively, D is TRBD1 (6 bases). Per germline, CDR1 SGHRS and CDR2 YFSETQ. The CDR3 extends over 15 amino acids. V was shortened by 3 bases and J by 8 bases, with 15 bases between the two germline ends. The CDR3 protein is CASSSRTATDSPLHF. CDR3 DNA: TGCGCCAGCAGCTCCCGGACAGCGACTGATTCACCCCTCCACTTT.

This chain uses TRBV25-1 with TRBJ1-3; 11 bases agree with TRBD1. V shed 5 bases and J 0 bases; nucleotides not matched to a gene: 9. The germline CDR1 and CDR2 sequences are MGHDK and SYGVNS. The CDR3 is 18 residues long. CDR3 protein: CASSFYEDRGLSGNTIYF. Here the CDR3 DNA reads TGTGCCAGCAGTTTTTATGAGGACAGGGGGCTCTCTGGAAACACCATATATTTT.

This clone has only one observation. This chain links TRBV19 with TRBJ1-3; D uncertain. CDR3 length: 15 amino acids. Germline V gene sequence: CDR1 LNHDA, CDR2 SQIVND (reference sequence). The V end lost 7 bases, the J end lost 2 bases, and 15 bases lay between the germline ends. The DNA of the CDR3 is TGTGCCAGTAATACGGGGATCGGGCCTGGAAACACCATATATTTT. Protein: CASNTGIGPGNTIYF.

V gene TRBV4-1 combines with J gene TRBJ1-3, with D possibly being TRBD1 (6 bases). The CDR3 contains 15 residues. V shed 4 bases and J shed 0 bases, with 10 bases lying between them. The germline V gene encodes CDR1 MGHRA and CDR2 YSYEKL. This CDR3 is CASSRDKYSGNTIYF. CDR3 nucleotides: TGCGCCAGCAGCCGGGACAAGTACTCTGGAAACACCATATATTTT.

The gene calls are TRBV4-1 and TRBJ2-1; 9 positions agree with TRBD2. Germline V gives CDR1 MGHRA, CDR2 YSYEKL. The CDR3 has 18 amino acids. V lost 3 bases to trimming and J lost 2 bases; unmatched junction nucleotides: 11. The CDR3: CASSQDSTSGLPYNEQFF. The CDR3 DNA sequence: TGCGCCAGCAGCCAGGACTCGACTAGCGGCCTGCCCTACAATGAGCAGTTCTTC.

The genes are TRBV7-9 and TRBJ2-7; 8 bases are a match to TRBD2. The V gene's germline CDR1 is SEHNR and CDR2 FQNEAQ (reference sequence). The CDR3 has 16 residues. J gave up 6 bases and V 0 bases, and 10 bases lay outside the gene matches. The CDR3 region has the DNA TGTGCCAGCAGCTTAGCGGGTAGCGGGAAGACTGGCGAGCAGTACTTC. Translating it yields CASSLAGSGKTGEQYF. The full variable domain, with the rest looked up from reference TRBV7-9 and TRBJ2-7, is DTGVSQNPRHKITKRGQNVTFRCDPISEHNRLYWYRQTLGQGPEFLTYFQNEAQLEKSRLLSDRFSAERPKGSFSTLEIQRTEQGDSAMYLCASSLAGSGKTGEQYFGPGTRLTVT.

This chain joins TRBV5-1 and TRBJ2-3; 9 positions match TRBD2. The CDR3 loop spans 16 amino acids. After removal of 0 bases from V and 2 bases from J, the junction contained 4 bases not matched to a gene. Germline V gives CDR1 SGHRS, CDR2 YFSETQ. The CDR3 reads CASSLGLAGTTDTQYF. In nucleotides, the CDR3 is TGCGCCAGCAGCTTGGGGCTAGCGGGGACCACAGATACGCAGTATTTT. Full variable domain (outside the CDR3, taken from reference TRBV5-1 and TRBJ2-3): KAGVTQTPRYLIKTRGQQVTLSCSPISGHRSVSWYQQTPGQGLQFLFEYFSETQRNKGNFPGRFSGRQFSNSRSEMNVSTLELGDSALYLCASSLGLAGTTDTQYFGPGTRLTVL.

The chain joins TRBV30 to TRBJ1-4; 8 bases align to TRBD1. Germline V gene lookup returns CDR1 GTSNPN and CDR2 SVGIG (reference sequence). The ends lost 2 bases at V and 10 bases at J; junction bases unmatched: 9. The CDR3 length is 14 residues. The CDR3 loop reads CAWSLTTGGGKLFF. The DNA of the CDR3 is TGTGCCTGGAGTCTGACAACAGGGGGTGGAAAACTGTTTTTT.

V is TRBV15 and J is TRBJ2-7; 9 bases line up with TRBD2. Germline V gene data show CDR1 as LNHNV and CDR2 as YYDKDF (reference sequence). The V segment lost 0 bases and the J segment 2 bases; nucleotides outside the gene matches: 8. CDR3 length: 17 amino acids. CDR3 in amino acids: CATSRDTGLAGTYEQYF. In DNA form, the CDR3 reads TGTGCCACCAGCAGAGATACGGGGCTAGCGGGGACCTACGAGCAGTACTTC.

The chain combines TRBV27 with TRBJ2-2; 7 bases are shared with TRBD2. Germline CDR1 MNHEY, CDR2 SMNVEV (reference sequence). Trimming took 3 bases from V and 5 from J; bases not matched to a gene: 9. The CDR3 spans 16 residues. CDR3 sequence: CASSFSAGENTGELFF. CDR3 sequence (DNA): TGTGCCAGCAGTTTTTCCGCGGGAGAAAATACCGGGGAGCTGTTTTTT.

The chain combines TRBV5-4 with TRBJ2-3; 13 positions match TRBD2. V was clipped by 0 bases and J by 6 bases; unmatched bases: 4. Germline assignment: CDR1 SGHNT and CDR2 YYREEE (reference sequence). The CDR3 loop spans 16 amino acids. The CDR3 sequence is CASSLGTSGRLDTQYF. In nucleotides, the CDR3 is TGTGCCAGCAGCTTGGGGACTAGCGGGAGATTGGATACGCAGTATTTT.

V and J are TRBV5-1 and TRBJ2-3, with 7 positions matching TRBD2. Germline V gives CDR1 SGHRS, CDR2 YFSETQ. V lost 0 bases to trimming and J lost 6 bases; unmatched junction nucleotides: 7. The CDR3 loop spans 15 amino acids. Here the CDR3 reads CASSLGSSGGDTQYF. Here the CDR3 DNA reads TGCGCCAGCAGCTTGGGGTCTAGCGGCGGGGATACGCAGTATTTT.

The chain has TRBV9 and TRBJ2-5, with a tentative D call TRBD2 (6 bases). Germline V gene sequence: CDR1 SGDLS, CDR2 YYNGEE. This CDR3 is 17 amino acids long. V shed 4 bases and J shed 10 bases, with 29 bases lying between them. CDR3 amino acids: CASSPHTGSGSWVDQYF. CDR3 coding DNA: TGTGCCAGCAGCCCCCACACGGGGAGCGGGTCCTGGGTGGACCAGTACTTC.

About this clone itself: One junction end disagrees with the germline gene, perhaps due to a read error. This specimen includes other DNA sequences encoding the same CDR3. This chain links TRBV7-9 with TRBJ1-2, with 7 bases lining up with TRBD1. From germline, CDR1 is SEHNR and CDR2 FQNEAQ (reference sequence). This CDR3 contains 14 residues. The chain's CDR3 is CSSSLGQANYGYTF. The CDR3 DNA follows: TGTTCCAGCAGCTTAGGACAGGCTAACTATGGCTACACCTTC.

This rearrangement joins TRBV18 to TRBJ1-5; no firm D call. Germline CDR1 and CDR2: KGHSH and LQKENI. The V and J ends lost 6 bases and 5 bases respectively, with 11 bases between them. CDR3 size: 13 residues. CDR3 coding DNA: TGTGCCAGCTCGCGGGGAACGGATCAGCCCCAGCATTTT. This encodes CASSRGTDQPQHF.

V and J are TRBV7-6 and TRBJ2-1, with D perhaps matching TRBD2 (6 bases). CDR3 size: 16 residues. V was clipped by 1 base and J by 3 bases, with 13 bases between them. Germline V gives CDR1 SGHVS, CDR2 FNYEAQ. The CDR3 nucleotides are TGTGCCAGCAGCTTAGAAACCCCGGGACTCTACAATGAGCAGTTCTTC. Translating it yields CASSLETPGLYNEQFF.

The chain is built from TRBV6-1 and TRBJ2-7, with 9 bases identical to TRBD1. CDR3 length equals 14 residues. V was clipped by 8 bases and J by 5 bases; unmatched bases: 10. Germline CDR1 MNHNS, CDR2 SASEGT. CDR3 DNA sequence: TGTGCCAGCCAAAGGGACAGGGCAAACAACGAGCAGTACGTC. It is translated as CASQRDRANNEQYV.

This clone was seen only once. This CDR3 reads CAWSPGAAGIYEQYF. The CDR3 DNA follows: TGTGCCTGGAGTCCCGGGGCAGCGGGGATCTACGAGCAGTACTTC. V usage is TRBV30 and J usage is TRBJ2-7, with 7 bases that match TRBD2. The CDR3 is 15 residues long. Trimming took 2 bases from V and 3 from J; bases not matched to a gene: 10. CDR1 and CDR2 from the germline V gene are GTSNPN and SVGIG (reference sequence).

This chain connects TRBV29-1 to TRBJ1-1, with D uncertain. V gave up 3 bases and J gave up 4 bases, with 9 bases separating them. CDR1 is SQVTM, CDR2 ANQGSEA, per germline. The CDR3 has 12 residues. CDR3 in DNA: TGCAGCGTTGATCCCAGGTCCACTGAAGCTTTCTTT. It yields the protein CSVDPRSTEAFF.

This sequence joins TRBV7-6 and TRBJ2-1, with 7 bases matching TRBD2. The CDR3 is made up of 16 amino acids. Germline V gene sequence: CDR1 SGHVS, CDR2 FNYEAQ. J was trimmed by 4 bases and V by 4 bases; bases with no gene match: 10. CDR3 sequence (DNA): TGTGCCAGCAGCTACCTGGGGCTAGCGGCTTACAATGAGCAGTTCTTC. It is translated as CASSYLGLAAYNEQFF.